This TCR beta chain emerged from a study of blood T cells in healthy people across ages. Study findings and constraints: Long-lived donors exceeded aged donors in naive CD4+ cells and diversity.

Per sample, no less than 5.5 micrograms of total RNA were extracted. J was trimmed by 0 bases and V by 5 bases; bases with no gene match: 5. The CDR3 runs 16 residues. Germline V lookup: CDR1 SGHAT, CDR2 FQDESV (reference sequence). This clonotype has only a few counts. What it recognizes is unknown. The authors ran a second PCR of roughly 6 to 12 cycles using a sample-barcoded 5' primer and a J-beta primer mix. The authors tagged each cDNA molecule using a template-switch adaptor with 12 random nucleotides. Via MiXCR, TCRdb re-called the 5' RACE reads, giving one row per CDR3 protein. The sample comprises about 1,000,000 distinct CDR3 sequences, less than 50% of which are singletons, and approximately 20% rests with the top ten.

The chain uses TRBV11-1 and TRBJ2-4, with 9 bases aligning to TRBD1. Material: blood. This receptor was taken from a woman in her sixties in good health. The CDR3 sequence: CASSKGTGKAKNIQYF. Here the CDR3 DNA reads TGTGCCAGCAGCAAAGGGACAGGGAAAGCCAAAAACATTCAGTACTTC.